The clone carrying this T cell receptor beta chain came up many times. MiXCR, applied by TCRdb to the PCR reads, yields one record per CDR3 protein. The sample contains roughly 93,000 distinct CDR3 sequences, nearly 25% of which appear only once. Trimming left V 0 bases short and J 1 base short, with 6 bases between. The CDR3 loop spans 14 amino acids. Germline-derived CDR1 and CDR2 are LNHNV and YYDKDF (reference sequence). The record originates from a study of molecular identifiers for immune sequencing clone quantification. The sequencing input was naive CD8+ T cells from blood, with Jurkat cell RNA spiked in. Subset denoted: FACS-sorted CD8+CD4-CCR7+CD45RA+ naive T cells. This chain connects TRBV15 to TRBJ1-1; D unresolved. The TCR originated in a human donor in good health. Some libraries in this study had Jurkat cell RNA spiked in. The CDR3 nucleotides are TGTGCCACCAGCAGAGATTGGGGGAACACTGAAGCTTTCTTT. This gives the protein CATSRDWGNTEAFF.